What follows describes a single TCR beta chain. The CDR3 is 13 residues long. Trimming cost V 5 bases and J 3 bases, with 7 bases left between them. Germline V gives CDR1 KGHDR, CDR2 SFDVKD. The sample originates from a study of blood T cell repertoires in COVID-19. Study details: The United States, Italy and Spain provided the acute and convalescent COVID-19 samples.

Sequenced by immunoSEQ multiplex PCR; TCRdb stores in-frame clones only, minus some. Of 120,000 to 150,000 clones in the sample, 88% are singletons; the top ten hold under 3%. The sequence derives from a human donor in a cohort sampled during active COVID-19. The gene calls are TRBV24-1 and TRBJ1-5; D is uncertain. Sequenced input: peripheral blood. The CDR3 sequence: CATSAHVNQPQHF. The DNA of the CDR3 is TGTGCCACCAGTGCACATGTCAATCAGCCCCAGCATTTT.